This record looks at one TCR beta chain sequence and its context. All patients were untreated before thyroid surgery. The sample belongs to a study of metastatic and nonmetastatic thyroid tumors. TCRdb re-called the PCR reads with MiXCR. This table holds 45,000 to 50,000 clones, roughly a fifth found once. Sequences were obtained from blood. The sequence came from a male donor with papillary thyroid cancer or a benign thyroid nodule (not recorded which). Some clones in this sample may be carry-over from other donors' samples.

The CDR3 nucleotides read TGCAGTGGCCCCATGGGAGGGATGAACACTGAAGCTTTCTTT. This codes for CSGPMGGMNTEAFF. The J gene is TRBJ1-1, the V gene TRBV20-1; D is undetermined. Trimming cost V 7 bases and J 0 bases, with 15 bases left between them. The CDR3 loop spans 14 amino acids. The germline V gene encodes CDR1 DFQATT and CDR2 SNEGSKA (reference sequence).